The TCR beta chain described here comes from a study of cytomegalovirus exposure and HLA in healthy donors. The primer mix had 60 Vbeta and 13 Jbeta primers. Clones were read by immunoSEQ multiplex PCR, and TCRdb kept only the in-frame ones, dropping some. The sample includes roughly 180,000 clones, roughly 80% of them seen just once. The CDR3 has 14 residues. V was shortened by 5 bases and J by 5 bases, with 16 bases between the two germline ends. The germline V gene has CDR1 SGHNT and CDR2 YYREEE (reference sequence). With regard to this clone: What it recognizes is unknown.

Regarding the study as a whole: An analysis done earlier found most TCR beta V segments productive about 87% or about 30% of the time.

The receptor comes from a woman younger than 35 in good health and CMV-seronegative. The rearrangement links TRBV5-4 to TRBJ2-5; the D gene is possibly TRBD2 (5 bases). Sequenced sample: PBMCs. CDR3 sequence: CASRAGPGIETQYF. CDR3 sequence (DNA): TGTGCCAGCAGGGCGGGCCCCGGAATTGAGACCCAGTACTTC.